Each of the 21 T cell receptor beta chains below was sequenced from the same sample in a study of blood T cell repertoires in COVID-19. TCRdb's table, derived via immunoSEQ multiplex PCR, lists solely in-frame clones and lacks some. The sample yields about 140,000 clones, roughly 85% seen once. Sequencing input: peripheral blood. All receptors come from a man between 60 and 70 years old with acute or convalescent COVID-19.

The chain is built from TRBV6-5 and TRBJ1-2; a possible D gene is TRBD1 (5 bases). This CDR3 contains 14 residues. The germline CDR1 and CDR2 sequences are MNHEY and SVGAGI. Trimming removed 7 bases at V and 13 bases at J, with 25 bases between. CDR3 sequence (DNA): TGTGCCAGCACCCAAACCCAGGGCCCCCCTTTGGGCACCTTC. This codes for CASTQTQGPPLGTF.

This chain joins TRBV4-2 and TRBJ2-5, with TRBD2 matching over 9 bases. With 0 bases clipped from V and 0 bases from J, the junction kept 5 bases outside the gene matches. Germline loops: CDR1 LGHNA, CDR2 YNFKEQ. The CDR3 extends over 17 amino acids. CDR3 sequence: CASSQEVAGGYQETQYF. CDR3 DNA: TGTGCCAGCAGCCAAGAGGTTGCGGGAGGGTACCAAGAGACCCAGTACTTC.

In this sample, this clone turned up a few times. The V and J genes are TRBV18 and TRBJ1-6, with D unclear. Germline loops: CDR1 KGHSH, CDR2 LQKENI. With 3 bases removed from V and 8 bases from J, the gap between germline ends came to 8 bases. This CDR3 is 13 amino acids long. The DNA of the CDR3 is TGTGCCAGCTCACCCAACATGGATTCACCCCTCCACTTT. Translated, it gives CASSPNMDSPLHF.

The chain is built from TRBV7-8 and TRBJ2-2, with D possibly TRBD1 on 6 matching bases. V was pared by 8 bases and J by 6 bases, with 16 bases between. Germline V gives CDR1 SGHVS, CDR2 FQNEAQ. The CDR3 is made up of 14 amino acids. This CDR3 reads CASWGSQGPGELFF. DNA for the CDR3: TGTGCCAGCTGGGGGAGCCAGGGGCCCGGGGAGCTGTTTTTT.

The CDR3, as DNA: TGTGCCAGCAGGTTAGCAGGGGTTGAAGGCGAGCAGTACTTC. It is translated as CASRLAGVEGEQYF. The chain recombines TRBV5-8 with TRBJ2-7; maybe TRBD1 (6 bases). CDR3 length: 14 amino acids. Looked up from germline, CDR1 is SGHTS and CDR2 is YDEGEE. Deletions cut 5 bases from V and 6 bases from J, with 18 bases between.

The chain joins TRBV5-4 to TRBJ2-1; no clear D gene. Trimming took off 0 bases at V and 2 bases at J, with 9 bases between the two ends. CDR3 length: 15 residues. Germline CDR1 is SGHNT and CDR2 is YYREEE (reference sequence). The CDR3 region is CASSLEASAYNEQFF. The CDR3, as DNA: TGTGCCAGCAGCTTGGAAGCATCGGCCTACAATGAGCAGTTCTTC.

This rearrangement joins TRBV12-3 or TRBV12-4 to TRBJ1-2; 10 nucleotides align to TRBD1. J gave up 7 bases and V 6 bases, and 5 bases lay outside the gene matches. This CDR3 is built from 13 residues. CDR3 DNA sequence: TGTGCCAGCAGGCGACAGGGGGCGGGTGGCTACACCTTC. It is translated as CASRRQGAGGYTF.

This chain links TRBV6-2 or TRBV6-3 with TRBJ2-5; weak D call: TRBD2 (6 bases). This CDR3 is built from 15 residues. Trimming removed 0 bases from V and 5 bases from J, with 13 bases in between. Germline V gives CDR1 MNHEY, CDR2 SVGEGT. For the CDR3, the DNA is TGTGCCAGCAGTTACTCGACTGCGGGGAGGGAGACCCAGTACTTC. Amino acid sequence: CASSYSTAGRETQYF.

This clone was observed once. The CDR3 DNA is TGTGCCAGCAGCACCCGACAGGGTAAAGAGACCCAGTACTTC. It is translated as CASSTRQGKETQYF. The chain combines TRBV7-2 with TRBJ2-5; 7 bases map to TRBD1. The V gene end was trimmed by 5 bases and the J gene end by 3 bases; junction bases not matched to a gene: 6. Per germline, CDR1 SGHTA and CDR2 FQGNSA. This CDR3 region has 14 residues.

V is TRBV7-2 and J is TRBJ1-4, with D perhaps matching TRBD1 (5 bases). The germline V and J ends were trimmed by 3 bases and 0 bases, with 11 bases remaining between them. The CDR3 has 16 residues. CDR1 SGHTA and CDR2 FQGNSA come from the germline V gene. DNA of the CDR3: TGTGCCAGCAGCTTTCGACAGCTCCCAACTAATGAAAAACTGTTTTTT. Its protein product is CASSFRQLPTNEKLFF.

The genes are TRBV9 and TRBJ1-3; D might be TRBD1 (5 bases). The CDR3 loop spans 14 amino acids. V gave up 3 bases and J gave up 0 bases, with 7 bases separating them. CDR1 SGDLS and CDR2 YYNGEE come from the germline V gene. This CDR3 is CASSGGGSGNTIYF. DNA for the CDR3: TGTGCCAGCAGCGGGGGGGGCTCTGGAAACACCATATATTTT.

Regarding this clone: This sample also contains other DNA sequences that code for the same CDR3. The V call is TRBV7-2, the J call TRBJ1-2; 10 nucleotides line up with TRBD1. With 4 bases clipped from V and 4 bases from J, the junction kept 3 bases outside the gene matches. There are 14 residues in the CDR3. Per germline, CDR1 SGHTA and CDR2 FQGNSA. The CDR3 loop is CASSSDRGPYGYTF. The CDR3 region has the DNA TGTGCCAGCAGCTCCGACAGGGGGCCCTATGGCTACACCTTC.

The rearrangement uses TRBV11-3 and TRBJ2-1; no clear D. The CDR3 consists of 17 residues. The V and J ends lost 0 bases and 0 bases respectively, with 12 bases between them. Looked up from germline, CDR1 is SGHNT and CDR2 is YENEEA. The CDR3 is CASSLDMGAFSYNEQFF. CDR3 nucleotides: TGTGCCAGCAGCTTAGATATGGGCGCTTTCTCCTACAATGAGCAGTTCTTC.

In nucleotides, the CDR3 is TGTGCCAGCAGTACTAGCGGGTTCTCCTACGAGCAGTACTTC. It is translated as CASSTSGFSYEQYF. This chain connects TRBV27 to TRBJ2-7, with 9 bases fitting TRBD2. There are 14 residues in the CDR3. V shed 5 bases, J shed 0 bases, and the junction held 2 bases outside the gene matches. CDR1 MNHEY and CDR2 SMNVEV come from the germline V gene (reference sequence).

The chain uses TRBV6-2 or TRBV6-3 and TRBJ2-2; 13 bases line up with TRBD2. The CDR3 covers 19 residues. V shed 3 bases, J shed 6 bases, and the junction held 13 bases outside the gene matches. The germline gives CDR1 MNHEY, CDR2 SVGEGT. As DNA, the CDR3 is TGTGCCAGCAGTTATCGGACTAGCGGGAGTCCAGGTCGACCCGGGGAGCTGTTTTTT. Protein product: CASSYRTSGSPGRPGELFF.

This chain links TRBV7-2 with TRBJ2-5, with D possibly matching TRBD2 (6 bases). The V end lost 2 bases, the J end lost 5 bases, and 12 bases lay between the germline ends. The CDR3 has 14 residues. Germline CDR1 SGHTA, CDR2 FQGNSA. CDR3 in DNA: TGTGCCAGCAGCTTACAACCTAGCGTTGAGACCCAGTACTTC. The encoded protein is CASSLQPSVETQYF.

The rearrangement uses TRBV6-2 or TRBV6-3 and TRBJ2-3; TRBD2 matches at 11 bases. Germline CDR1 is MNHEY and CDR2 is SVGEGT. The CDR3 is made up of 17 amino acids. J lost 5 bases, V lost 4 bases, and 11 bases had no gene match. The CDR3: CASSSFRLAGSRDTQYF. The CDR3 DNA sequence: TGTGCCAGCAGTTCTTTTCGACTAGCGGGATCAAGAGATACGCAGTATTTT.

This clone was found a few times. V gene TRBV6-5 combines with J gene TRBJ1-2; maybe TRBD1 (6 bases). Germline CDR1 reads MNHEY; CDR2 reads SVGAGI. V was shortened by 8 bases and J by 6 bases, with 19 bases between the two germline ends. CDR3 length: 14 residues. As DNA, the CDR3 is TGTGCCAGCGTATCATCGACAGGAAGAGATGGCTACACCTTC. This codes for CASVSSTGRDGYTF.

Turning to this clone: Other DNA sequences in the sample encode the same CDR3. The chain combines TRBV27 with TRBJ1-2; possible D gene TRBD1, 6 bases. The V end was cut by 0 bases, the J end by 2 bases, with 7 bases between. The CDR3 consists of 14 residues. Germline-derived CDR1 and CDR2 are MNHEY and SMNVEV (reference sequence). The CDR3 sequence is CASSLSGQNYGYTF. CDR3 bases: TGTGCCAGCAGTTTATCTGGACAGAACTATGGCTACACCTTC.

V and J are TRBV27 and TRBJ1-1, with D possibly TRBD1 on 6 matching bases. Trimming removed 2 bases at V and 6 bases at J, with 19 bases between. This CDR3 comprises 16 residues. CDR1 and CDR2 (germline): MNHEY, SMNVEV (reference sequence). The CDR3 loop is CASSLKQGNLRAEAFF. The CDR3 DNA reads TGTGCCAGCAGTTTAAAACAGGGAAATTTAAGAGCTGAAGCTTTCTTT.

This sequence joins TRBV3-1 (or the pseudogene TRBV3-2) and TRBJ2-7; 9 bases match TRBD2. The CDR3 is 14 residues long. The germline gives CDR1 LGHDT, CDR2 YNNKEL (reference sequence). With V trimmed by 4 bases and J by 6 bases, 7 bases remained unmatched. CDR3 loop: CASSLAGVGGEQYF. The CDR3 DNA is TGTGCCAGCAGCCTAGCGGGAGTAGGAGGCGAGCAGTACTTC.